This T cell receptor (beta chain) comes out of a study of blood T cell repertoires in COVID-19. About the study: T cells, B-cell-depleted T cells, or PBMCs provided the cDNA or gDNA that served as material.

In the study's own analysis: Reference gene primer amplification in the assay estimated nucleated cell counts. TCRdb keeps only in-frame clones here, not all; method: immunoSEQ multiplex PCR. The V and J calls and clone size were taken over from that table, and D and trimming were inferred from the DNA. Among 200,000 to 300,000 clones listed, 86% were seen once. Germline V CDR1 and CDR2: SGHNT, YYREEE (reference sequence). The CDR3 runs to 17 residues. V gave up 7 bases and J gave up 3 bases; unmatched junction bases: 8. The rearrangement uses TRBV5-4 and TRBJ2-2, with TRBD2 matching over 14 bases. The clonotype was recovered from a man in his sixties with acute or convalescent COVID-19. Sequenced: peripheral blood. Here the CDR3 reads CASRTGTSGSDTGELFF. CDR3 bases: TGTGCCAGCCGTACCGGGACTAGCGGGAGCGACACCGGGGAGCTGTTTTTT.